This T cell receptor (beta chain) was profiled in a study of blood T cell repertoires in COVID-19. About the research overall: COVID-19 samples, acute and convalescent, were from the United States, Italy and Spain. PBMCs, B-cell-depleted T cells, or T cells provided the cDNA or gDNA that made up the material.

Of note for this clone: The same CDR3 can be traced to other DNA sequences in this sample.

Trimming shortened V by 2 bases and J by 5 bases, and 6 bases separated the two germline ends. The CDR3 loop spans 12 amino acids. In the source study's methods: Amplification of reference gene primers provided the estimated nucleated cell counts. Generated by immunoSEQ multiplex PCR, the TCRdb table keeps only in-frame clones and is missing some. V, J and clone size reflect that table, while D and trimming were determined from the DNA. This sample has approximately 240,000 clones, with 70% to 85% found just once. Material: peripheral blood. V is TRBV12-3 or TRBV12-4 and J is TRBJ1-2, with a possible D match to TRBD1 (6 bases). The source of this sequence is a woman of 80 years or more with active or convalescent COVID-19. CDR3 in amino acids: CASSLQGYGYTF. CDR3 sequence (DNA): TGTGCCAGCAGTTTACAGGGGTATGGCTACACCTTC.